These 4 T cell receptor beta chains were all obtained from the same sample, sequenced in a study of T-cell reconstitution after alpha-beta-depleted transplantation in children. The library targeted TCRbeta and was prepared with unique molecular identifiers. TCRdb re-called the PCR reads with MiXCR, one entry per CDR3 protein. The repertoire includes approximately 230,000 distinct CDR3 sequences, about 24% of them detected once, and 4% to 5.5% sits in the top ten. The source material was PBMCs, mostly from graft donor cells, sampled 360 days after TCRalphabeta/CD19-depleted stem cell transplant. Receptors were obtained from a female patient aged 2-10 years who had a stem cell transplant for congenital amegakaryocytic thrombocytopenia, so the T cells may come from the graft donor.

The chain employs TRBV7-8 and TRBJ2-7; possibly TRBD1 for D (5 bases). V was pared by 3 bases and J by 2 bases, with 8 bases between. This CDR3 is 13 amino acids long. CDR1 SGHVS and CDR2 FQNEAQ come from the germline V gene. The CDR3 loop reads CASSFDRAYEQYF. The CDR3 DNA reads as TGTGCCAGCAGCTTTGACAGAGCCTACGAGCAGTACTTC. Together with reference TRBV7-8 and TRBJ2-7, the CDR3 gives the full variable domain: GAGVSQSPRYKVAKRGQDVALRCDPISGHVSLFWYQQALGQGPEFLTYFQNEAQLDKSGLPSDRFFAERPEGSVSTLKIQRTQQEDSAVYLCASSFDRAYEQYFGPGTRLTVT.

This rearrangement joins TRBV7-9 to TRBJ1-1, with D unresolved. V was clipped by 1 base and J by 0 bases, with 12 bases between them. Germline values: CDR1 SEHNR, CDR2 FQNEAQ (reference sequence). The CDR3 spans 16 residues. CDR3 nucleotides: TGTGCCAGCAGCTTAGACCGGCTGCTTTTGAACACTGAAGCTTTCTTT. Its protein product is CASSLDRLLLNTEAFF.

The gene calls are TRBV20-1 and TRBJ2-7; TRBD2 agrees at 9 bases. The ends lost 1 base at V and 3 bases at J; junction bases unmatched: 7. This CDR3 is built from 15 residues. Germline assignment: CDR1 DFQATT and CDR2 SNEGSKA (reference sequence). CDR3 DNA sequence: TGCAGTGCTAGAGTGCCAGCGGGGGGCAGCTACGAGCAGTACTTC. It yields the protein CSARVPAGGSYEQYF.

This chain uses TRBV5-1 with TRBJ2-2, with 7 bases identical to TRBD1. V trimming: 0 bases; J trimming: 7 bases; junction bases outside the gene matches: 3. The CDR3 extends over 14 amino acids. The germline CDR1 and CDR2 sequences are SGHRS and YFSETQ. The DNA of the CDR3 is TGCGCCAGCAGCTTGGAGGGGGCGTTCGGGGAGCTGTTTTTT. Its protein product is CASSLEGAFGELFF.